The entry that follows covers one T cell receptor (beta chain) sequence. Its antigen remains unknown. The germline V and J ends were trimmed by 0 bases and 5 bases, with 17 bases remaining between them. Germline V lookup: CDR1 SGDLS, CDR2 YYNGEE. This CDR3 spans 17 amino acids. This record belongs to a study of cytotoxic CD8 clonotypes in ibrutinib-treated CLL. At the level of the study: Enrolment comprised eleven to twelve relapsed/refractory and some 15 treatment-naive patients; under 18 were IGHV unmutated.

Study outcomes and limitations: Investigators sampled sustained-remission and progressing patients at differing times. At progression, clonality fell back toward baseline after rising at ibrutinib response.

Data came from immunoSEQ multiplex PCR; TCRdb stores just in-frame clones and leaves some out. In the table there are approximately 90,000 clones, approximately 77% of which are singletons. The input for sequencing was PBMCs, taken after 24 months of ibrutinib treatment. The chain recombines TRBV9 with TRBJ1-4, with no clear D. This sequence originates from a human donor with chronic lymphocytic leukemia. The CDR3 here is CASSVGVGNRGNEKLFF. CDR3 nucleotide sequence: TGTGCCAGCAGCGTAGGAGTGGGGAATCGCGGGAATGAAAAACTGTTTTTT.